This TCR beta chain was identified in a study of T cells after yellow fever vaccination (dated by TCRdb to the late 2010s). About the investigation overall: The SMART-Seq v4 Ultra Low Input RNA kit was used to prepare libraries from fractions with low cell numbers. Two healthy male donors, one aged 18 to 29 and one aged 30 to 40 years, were included in the cohort. To track T-cell clones before and after primary and booster YFV17D yellow fever vaccination, bulk TCR alpha and beta repertoires were sequenced longitudinally. Blood was drawn at multiple timepoints before and after primary and secondary immunization, with bulk PBMC replicates and cell subsets isolated.

The treatment or condition label of this sample denotes: live attenuated yellow fever vaccine strain. At every blood-draw timepoint, two biological replicates of bulk PBMCs were collected. PBMCs were isolated from peripheral blood using a standard Ficoll-Paque protocol. RNA was extracted with TriZol from bulk PBMCs, CD4 and CD8 fractions, and dextramer-positive and dextramer-negative fractions. The paper's findings and limits, for the study overall: The study included only two donors, which limits how far the findings can be generalized. A small fraction of clonotypes showed up in both the CD4 and CD8 compartments, probably as a result of convergent recombination. Compared with the primary T-cell response, the secondary T-cell response was weaker but faster, peaking on day 5 rather than day 15. Most clones expanded after primary vaccination were re-detected after the booster (almost 97% of CD4 and 88% of CD8), suggesting broad memory maintenance. Because abundant contaminating clonotypes from the bulk population could be contained in FACS-sorted repertoires, computational filtering was required.

V is shortened by 3 bases, J by 0 bases, and the region joining them spans 13 bases. CDR1 is given as LNHDA and CDR2 as SQIVND, both from the germline V gene (reference sequence). Including the terminal cysteine and phenylalanine, the CDR3 comprises 16 residues. The kept DNA is CDR3 alone, 48 bases in frame from the first base. TCR cDNA was synthesized by 5'RACE template switching, through which a universal primer site and unique molecular identifiers were introduced. Priming for cDNA synthesis came from both the TCR alpha and TCR beta constant segments. Library amplification involved two PCR steps, and the second step added sample barcodes and sequencing adapters. Sequencing of the libraries was done on either Illumina HiSeq 2500 (2x100 bp) or NovaSeq (2x150 bp). Regarding the original processing steps: MIGEC was used to demultiplex reads and collapse the reads into UMI consensus sequences, and MiXCR was used for V(D)J alignment. Vaccine-responding clonotypes were identified with edgeR using replicate PBMC samples, with FDR below 0.01 and a log2 fold change above 5 up to day 15 being required. Bulk clonotypes were assigned CD4 or CD8 identity according to which sequenced CD4 or CD8 repertoire held them at higher abundance. Clones were called with MiXCR by TCRdb after fastp trimmed the public reads at Q25, and only in-frame beta chains were retained. CDR3 protein sequences are deduplicated, and each keeps its most common genes and DNA. V and J calls and clone size were set by TCRdb, not the authors. Recorded for this sample are about 550,000 distinct CDR3 sequences; 15% to 20% of them occurred a single time. The biggest ten clones account for more than 13% of the sample.

To note about this clonotype: No antigen is known for it. Qualities for individual bases were not recorded, and no much larger clone is one base off.

The receptor's source is a man under 40 who received the YFV17D yellow fever vaccine. The chain is made from TRBV19 and TRBJ2-3; D gene: possibly TRBD1, on 5 matching bases. Sequencing was performed on PBMCs, taken 15 days after the yellow fever booster vaccination. The DNA sequence follows: TGTGCCAGTAGTATTCTCGGACAACGGAGCACAGATACGCAGTATTTT. This encodes CASSILGQRSTDTQYF. The entire variable domain, with the stretches around the CDR3 drawn from the reference TRBV19 and TRBJ2-3 proteins, is DGGITQSPKYLFRKEGQNVTLSCEQNLNHDAMYWYRQDPGQGLRLIYYSQIVNDFQKGDIAEGYSVSREKKESFPLTVTSAQKNPTAFYLCASSILGQRSTDTQYFGPGTRLTVL.